The text below deals with one TCR beta chain. Authors' analysis steps: Nucleated cell number was recorded as an estimate derived from reference gene primer amplification. Method: immunoSEQ multiplex PCR; TCRdb's copy keeps in-frame clones and lacks some. For V, J and clone size, that table is used; D and trimming come from the DNA. The sample consists of approximately 73,000 clones, around nine tenths of them appearing once. This sample stems from a study of blood T cell repertoires in COVID-19. Study-level information: PBMCs, B-cell-depleted T cells, or T cells provided the cDNA or gDNA that made up the material.

Germline V CDR1 and CDR2: GTSNPN, SVGIG (reference sequence). The CDR3 contains 13 residues. Trimming pared 4 bases from V and 4 bases from J, leaving 13 bases between. The V and J genes are TRBV30 and TRBJ1-2; unclear D gene. The sequence derives from a woman in her sixties with acute or convalescent COVID-19. The material sequenced was peripheral blood. Here the CDR3 DNA reads TGTGCCTGGAACTCACTGCGGAGCTATGGCTACACCTTC. This sequence encodes CAWNSLRSYGYTF.